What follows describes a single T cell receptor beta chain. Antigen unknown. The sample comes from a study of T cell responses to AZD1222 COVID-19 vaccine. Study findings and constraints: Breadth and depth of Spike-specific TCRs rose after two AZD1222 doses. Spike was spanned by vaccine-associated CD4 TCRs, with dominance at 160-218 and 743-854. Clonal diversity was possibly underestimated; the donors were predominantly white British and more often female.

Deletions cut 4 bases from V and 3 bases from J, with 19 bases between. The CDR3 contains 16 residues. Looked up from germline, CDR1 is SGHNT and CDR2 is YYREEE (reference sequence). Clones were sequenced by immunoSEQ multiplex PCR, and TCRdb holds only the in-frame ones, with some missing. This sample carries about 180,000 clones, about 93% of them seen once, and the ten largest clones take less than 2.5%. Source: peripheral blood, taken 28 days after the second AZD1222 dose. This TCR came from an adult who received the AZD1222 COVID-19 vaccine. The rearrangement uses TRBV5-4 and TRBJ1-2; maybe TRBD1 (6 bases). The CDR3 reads CASSPGGAAGYYGYTF. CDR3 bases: TGTGCCAGCAGCCCGGGGGGGGCAGCCGGGTACTATGGCTACACCTTC.